The 24 T cell receptor beta chains in this list originate from one sample, sequenced in a study of T cell responses to AZD1222 COVID-19 vaccine. TCRdb keeps only in-frame clones here, not all; method: immunoSEQ multiplex PCR. The sample has 60,000 to 80,000 clones, 80% seen once. Sequenced here: peripheral blood, sampled 28 days after the second AZD1222 dose. Source of these receptors: an adult who received the AZD1222 COVID-19 vaccine.

The chain couples TRBV21-1 to TRBJ2-7. TRBV21-1 is a known pseudogene. CDR3 size: 18 residues. This CDR3 is CANLHPRVTGTAANEQYF. Here the CDR3 DNA reads TGTGCCAACCTACACCCCCGCGTTACCGGGACGGCGGCAAACGAGCAGTACTTC.

The CDR3 region is CASSPGLAGARGETQYF. For the CDR3, the DNA is TGTGCCAGCAGCCCGGGACTAGCGGGAGCCCGGGGAGAGACCCAGTACTTC. V usage is TRBV7-9 and J usage is TRBJ2-5; TRBD2 matches at 14 bases. V lost 5 bases and J lost 4; bases outside the gene matches: 9. Germline-derived CDR1 and CDR2 are SEHNR and FQNEAQ (reference sequence). This CDR3 region has 17 residues.

DNA of the CDR3: TGTGCCAGCAGCACCCCGGACTCGGGGTATGAGCAGTTCTTC. Amino acids: CASSTPDSGYEQFF. This chain uses TRBV9 with TRBJ2-1; TRBD2 is a possible D gene (5 bases). Looked up from germline, CDR1 is SGDLS and CDR2 is YYNGEE. V shed 4 bases and J shed 8 bases, with 16 bases lying between them. CDR3 size: 14 residues.

The V gene is TRBV18, the J gene TRBJ2-3; D remains unclear. The CDR3 is 13 residues long. V lost 1 base to trimming and J lost 2 bases, with 4 bases between them. Germline CDR1 KGHSH, CDR2 LQKENI. The CDR3 loop is CASSPRNTDTQYF. The CDR3 DNA reads as TGTGCCAGCTCACCACGGAACACAGATACGCAGTATTTT.

The gene calls are TRBV7-6 and TRBJ1-1; D is perhaps TRBD1 (6 bases). V was trimmed by 5 bases and J by 4 bases, leaving 11 bases between them. The CDR3 is 13 residues long. Germline V CDR1 and CDR2: SGHVS, FNYEAQ. CDR3 in DNA: TGTGCCAGCAGCGTAACAGGGACCACTGAAGCTTTCTTT. Its protein is CASSVTGTTEAFF.

The gene calls are TRBV28 and TRBJ2-5; 7 bases line up with TRBD1. CDR1 and CDR2 from the germline V gene are MDHEN and SYDVKM. The CDR3 covers 13 residues. The ends lost 5 bases at V and 5 bases at J; junction bases unmatched: 5. CDR3 loop: CASSKGGAETQYF. The CDR3 DNA sequence: TGTGCCAGCAGTAAAGGGGGCGCGGAGACCCAGTACTTC.

The V and J genes are TRBV5-3 and TRBJ2-2, with a weak D call TRBD1 (6 bases). TRBV5-3 is annotated as an ORF whose role is uncertain. This CDR3 comprises 15 residues. V was pared by 0 bases and J by 1 base, with 7 bases between. The CDR3 sequence: CARSLEQGNTGELFF. The CDR3, as DNA: TGTGCCAGAAGCTTGGAACAGGGGAACACCGGGGAGCTGTTTTTT.

This clone showed up just a few times. The genes are TRBV3-1 (or the pseudogene TRBV3-2) and TRBJ2-5; D tentatively reads TRBD1 or TRBD2 (6 bases each). The CDR3 loop spans 15 amino acids. Trimming pared 1 base from V and 5 bases from J, leaving 14 bases between. Germline V CDR1 and CDR2: LGHDT, YNNKEL (reference sequence). CDR3 region: CASSQGVQGGETQYF. Here the CDR3 DNA reads TGTGCCAGCAGCCAAGGCGTACAGGGAGGCGAGACCCAGTACTTC.

J is TRBJ2-1 and V is TRBV19; D gene ambiguous. In germline, CDR1 is LNHDA, CDR2 SQIVND (reference sequence). The CDR3 runs to 11 residues. V lost 3 bases and J 8 bases, leaving 5 bases between the germline ends. The CDR3 here is CASSIHDEQFF. CDR3 sequence (DNA): TGTGCCAGTAGTATTCACGATGAGCAGTTCTTC.

This clone was counted between two and nine times. The V and J genes are TRBV7-2 and TRBJ2-4; 8 nucleotides match TRBD2. Losses at the gene ends were 1 base for V and 1 base for J; bases not matched to a gene: 6. The germline gives CDR1 SGHTA, CDR2 FQGNSA. The length of the CDR3 is 17 residues. CDR3 loop: CASSLGAGGNAKNIQYF. CDR3 nucleotides: TGTGCCAGCAGCTTAGGGGCGGGAGGTAACGCCAAAAACATTCAGTACTTC.

This clone was counted between two and nine times. The chain combines TRBV5-1 with TRBJ1-5; 9 nucleotides line up with TRBD1. The trim removed 6 bases at V and 4 bases at J, leaving 8 bases unmatched. The CDR3 is made up of 15 amino acids. Germline loops: CDR1 SGHRS, CDR2 YFSETQ. CDR3 DNA: TGCGCCAGCACCTTTGGGACAGGGACGAATCAGCCCCAGCATTTT. Amino acids: CASTFGTGTNQPQHF.

The sample holds a few counts of this clone. The chain joins TRBV28 to TRBJ2-4; TRBD2 aligns across 10 bases. Germline CDR1 reads MDHEN; CDR2 reads SYDVKM. V lost 8 bases and J lost 0; bases outside the gene matches: 4. The CDR3 extends over 15 amino acids. The CDR3 DNA sequence: TGTGCCAGCGGAACTAGCGGGGTAGCCAAAAACATTCAGTACTTC. Translated: CASGTSGVAKNIQYF.

V is TRBV6-6 and J is TRBJ2-2; 8 bases are a match to TRBD2. This CDR3 contains 15 residues. Trimming took 4 bases from V and 5 from J; bases not matched to a gene: 6. The germline V gene encodes CDR1 MNHNY and CDR2 SVGAGI (reference sequence). The chain's CDR3 is CASSWSGSRTGELFF. Written as DNA, the CDR3 is TGTGCCAGCAGTTGGAGCGGGAGTCGTACCGGGGAGCTGTTTTTT.

The count of this clone is one. This chain links TRBV18 with TRBJ1-6; 9 bases map to TRBD1. CDR3 size: 18 residues. The V segment lost 3 bases and the J segment 0 bases; nucleotides outside the gene matches: 6. The germline gives CDR1 KGHSH, CDR2 LQKENI. The CDR3 DNA follows: TGTGCCAGCTCACCTTCCGGGACAGGGAGCTCCTATAATTCACCCCTCCACTTT. This codes for CASSPSGTGSSYNSPLHF.

For the CDR3, the DNA is TGTGCCAGCAGTTTAGGGAGTGGGGCTTTCAGCGAGCAGTACTTC. Translation gives CASSLGSGAFSEQYF. The chain joins TRBV28 to TRBJ2-7; D possibly matches TRBD1 or TRBD2 (5 bases each). The CDR3 runs to 15 residues. The V and J ends lost 2 bases and 6 bases respectively, with 17 bases between them. Germline CDR1 MDHEN, CDR2 SYDVKM.

The chain has TRBV6-2 or TRBV6-3 and TRBJ2-3, with TRBD1 matching over 7 bases. V lost 2 bases, J lost 3 bases, and 11 bases stayed unmatched. This CDR3 region has 17 residues. CDR1 is MNHEY and CDR2 is SVGEGT in the germline V gene. The CDR3 DNA reads TGTGCCAGCAGTTACCCGTCGGGGACAGTAAGAACAGATACGCAGTATTTT. This gives the protein CASSYPSGTVRTDTQYF.

This sequence joins TRBV24-1 and TRBJ2-1; 7 positions agree with TRBD1. Germline V gene sequence: CDR1 KGHDR, CDR2 SFDVKD. Germline trimming cut 3 bases from V and 2 bases from J; bases unmatched to any gene: 9. CDR3 size: 17 residues. The CDR3 is CATSDAARQGPYNEQFF. CDR3 bases: TGTGCCACCAGTGATGCCGCTAGACAGGGACCCTACAATGAGCAGTTCTTC.

This rearrangement joins TRBV29-1 to TRBJ1-4; 7 positions match TRBD1. The CDR3 is made up of 12 amino acids. J was trimmed by 6 bases and V by 6 bases; bases with no gene match: 4. Germline V gives CDR1 SQVTM, CDR2 ANQGSEA. Here the CDR3 reads CSVWTGHEKLFF. CDR3 DNA sequence: TGCAGCGTCTGGACAGGCCATGAAAAACTGTTTTTT.

The V and J genes are TRBV11-2 and TRBJ2-3, with D perhaps TRBD1 or TRBD2 (5 bases each). The germline CDR1 and CDR2 sequences are SGHAT and FQNNGV. V was shortened by 2 bases and J by 2 bases, with 11 bases between the two germline ends. This CDR3 comprises 15 residues. CDR3 in amino acids: CASSLRSGATDTQYF. Written as DNA, the CDR3 is TGTGCCAGCAGCTTAAGGTCCGGGGCCACAGATACGCAGTATTTT.

The V gene is TRBV6-5, the J gene TRBJ2-2; the D gene is possibly TRBD2 (5 bases). Trimming removed 7 bases at V and 6 bases at J, with 15 bases between. The CDR3 loop spans 14 amino acids. CDR1 is MNHEY, CDR2 SVGAGI, per germline. This chain's CDR3 is CASIGDFRSGELFF. In DNA form, the CDR3 reads TGTGCCAGCATCGGGGATTTTAGGTCCGGGGAGCTGTTTTTT.

This clone was found once. The rearrangement links TRBV28 to TRBJ2-3; D gene uncertain. The germline V and J ends were trimmed by 7 bases and 2 bases, with 19 bases remaining between them. CDR1 and CDR2 from the germline V gene are MDHEN and SYDVKM. The CDR3 is made up of 16 amino acids. CDR3 sequence: CASTSPAGPYTDTQYF. The CDR3, as DNA: TGTGCCAGCACCTCACCCGCCGGGCCTTACACAGATACGCAGTATTTT.

This clone has just a few counts. This chain uses TRBV10-3 with TRBJ2-7; D gene unclear. The CDR3 sequence is 16 residues long. The germline V and J ends were trimmed by 2 bases and 2 bases, with 16 bases remaining between them. The germline V gene encodes CDR1 ENHRY and CDR2 SYGVKD. The CDR3, as DNA: TGTGCCATCAGTGAGCCCTGGGCACCAACTACCTACGAGCAGTACTTC. It specifies CAISEPWAPTTYEQYF.

The chain joins TRBV5-1 to TRBJ2-1, with 14 bases matching TRBD2. The V gene's germline CDR1 is SGHRS and CDR2 YFSETQ. V shed 3 bases, J shed 4 bases, and the junction held 3 bases outside the gene matches. The CDR3 length is 16 residues. The CDR3 bases are TGCGCCAGCAGCTGGGGACTAGCGGGGGAGTACAATGAGCAGTTCTTC. Encoded protein: CASSWGLAGEYNEQFF.

This clone appeared once. V is TRBV5-5 and J is TRBJ1-5, with 8 bases that match TRBD1. The CDR3 covers 14 residues. Germline CDR1 is SGHKS and CDR2 is YYEKEE (reference sequence). With 4 bases clipped from V and 3 bases from J, the junction kept 3 bases outside the gene matches. CDR3: CASSPDRDNQPQHF. The CDR3 DNA reads TGTGCCAGCAGCCCGGACAGGGACAATCAGCCCCAGCATTTT.